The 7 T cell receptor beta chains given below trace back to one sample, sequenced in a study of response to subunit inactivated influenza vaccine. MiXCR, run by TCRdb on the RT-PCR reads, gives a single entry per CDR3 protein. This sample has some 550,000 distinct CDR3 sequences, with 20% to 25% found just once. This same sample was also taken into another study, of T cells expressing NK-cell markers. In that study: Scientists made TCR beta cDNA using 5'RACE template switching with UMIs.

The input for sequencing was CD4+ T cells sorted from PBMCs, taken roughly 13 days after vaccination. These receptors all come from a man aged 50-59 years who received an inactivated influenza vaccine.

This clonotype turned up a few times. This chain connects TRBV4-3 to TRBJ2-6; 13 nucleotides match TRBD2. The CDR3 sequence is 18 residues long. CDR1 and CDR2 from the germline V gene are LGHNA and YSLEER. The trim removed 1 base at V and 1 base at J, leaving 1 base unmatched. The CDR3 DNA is TGCGCCAGCAGCCAAGGGACTAGCGGGAGTTCTGGGGCCAACGTCCTGACTTTC. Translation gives CASSQGTSGSSGANVLTF.

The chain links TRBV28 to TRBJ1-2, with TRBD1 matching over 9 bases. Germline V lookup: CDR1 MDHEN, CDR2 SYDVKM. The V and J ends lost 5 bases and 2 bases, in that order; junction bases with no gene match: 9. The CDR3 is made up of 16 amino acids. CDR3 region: CASSLDLGTGNYGYTF. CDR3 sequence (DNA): TGTGCCAGCAGTCTGGATTTGGGGACAGGGAACTATGGCTACACCTTC.

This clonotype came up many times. In DNA form, the CDR3 reads TGTGCCAGCAGTTACTCGGACGGCAGGAGGTCTGGGGCCAACGTCCTGACTTTC. Protein product: CASSYSDGRRSGANVLTF. The chain combines TRBV6-5 with TRBJ2-6, with D maybe TRBD2 (5 bases). V was cut by 0 bases and J by 1 base, with 13 bases left in between. The germline gives CDR1 MNHEY, CDR2 SVGAGI. This CDR3 region has 18 residues.

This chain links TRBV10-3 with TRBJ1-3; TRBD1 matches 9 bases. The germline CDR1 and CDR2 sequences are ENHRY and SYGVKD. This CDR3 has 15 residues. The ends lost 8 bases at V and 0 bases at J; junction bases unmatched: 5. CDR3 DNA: TGTGCCATCCGGACAGGGGCCCGCTCTGGAAACACCATATATTTT. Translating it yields CAIRTGARSGNTIYF.

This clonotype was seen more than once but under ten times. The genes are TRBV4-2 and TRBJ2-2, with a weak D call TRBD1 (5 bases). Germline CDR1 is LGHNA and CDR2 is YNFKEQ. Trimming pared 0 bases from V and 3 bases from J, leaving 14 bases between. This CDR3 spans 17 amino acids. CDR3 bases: TGTGCCAGCAGCCAAGACAGGAACAAGGGGTACACCGGGGAGCTGTTTTTT. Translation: CASSQDRNKGYTGELFF.

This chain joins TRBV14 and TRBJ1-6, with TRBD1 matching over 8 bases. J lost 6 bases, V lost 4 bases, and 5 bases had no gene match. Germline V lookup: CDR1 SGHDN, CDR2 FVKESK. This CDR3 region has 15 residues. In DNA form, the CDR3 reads TGTGCCAGCAGCCTTGGGACAGGACTTAATTCACCCCTCCACTTT. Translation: CASSLGTGLNSPLHF.

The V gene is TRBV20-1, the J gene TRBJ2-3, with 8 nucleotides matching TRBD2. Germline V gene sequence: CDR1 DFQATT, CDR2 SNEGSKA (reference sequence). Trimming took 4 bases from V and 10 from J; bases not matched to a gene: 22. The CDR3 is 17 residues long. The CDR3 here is CSATRRASGWVGLAQYF. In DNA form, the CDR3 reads TGCAGTGCTACTCGTCGGGCTAGCGGGTGGGTAGGGCTGGCGCAGTATTTT.